Following are 6 T cell receptor beta chains from one sample sequenced in a study of regulatory T cells in long-lasting Graves disease. Described time point: persistent/refractory GD, antithyroid drugs over 5 years with positive TRAb. The TCR library was made from RNA extracted from PBMCs. Library construction for TCR beta used iRepertoire HTBI primers and Arm-PCR of CDR3 regions. TCRdb used MiXCR to reprocess the multiplex PCR reads, holding one entry per CDR3 protein. The sample yields 420,000 or so distinct CDR3 sequences, about 20% seen once. The sample was peripheral blood mononuclear cells (PBMCs), taken when the disease was refractory, from a patient treated with antithyroid drugs. The receptors originated from a female donor with Graves disease.

The rearrangement uses TRBV20-1 and TRBJ2-4, with D maybe TRBD1 (6 bases). V dropped 6 bases and J dropped 0 bases, with 12 bases sitting between them. The CDR3 contains 14 residues. Per the germline V gene, CDR1 is DFQATT and CDR2 is SNEGSKA (reference sequence). As DNA, the CDR3 is TGCAGTGCCAGACAGGCGAAAGCCAAAAACATTCAGTACTTC. Translated: CSARQAKAKNIQYF.

The DNA of the CDR3 is TGTGCCAGCAGCGGACTAACCACCCACAATGAGCAGTTCTTC. It codes for CASSGLTTHNEQFF. The rearrangement links TRBV6-2 or TRBV6-3 to TRBJ2-1, with a weak D call TRBD2 (6 bases). Germline values: CDR1 MNHEY, CDR2 SVGEGT. Between the trimmed V and J ends, which lost 6 bases and 5 bases, there was a span of 14 bases. There are 14 residues in the CDR3.

This clonotype has more than one count but fewer than ten. The chain is built from TRBV20-1 and TRBJ2-4, with 7 nucleotides matching TRBD2. Germline V gene sequence: CDR1 DFQATT, CDR2 SNEGSKA (reference sequence). Trimming took 1 base from V and 8 from J; bases not matched to a gene: 20. The CDR3 spans 18 residues. In DNA form, the CDR3 reads TGCAGTGCTAGAGGGGGAGGGGCCCCGAACCCCTCTTTAGACATTCAGTACTTC. This encodes CSARGGGAPNPSLDIQYF.

This clonotype showed up many times. The rearrangement uses TRBV28 and TRBJ1-1, with D possibly TRBD1 on 6 matching bases. Trimming pared 5 bases from V and 3 bases from J, leaving 7 bases between. This CDR3 has 12 amino acids. From germline, CDR1 is MDHEN and CDR2 SYDVKM. CDR3 region: CASSNRDTEAFF. CDR3 bases: TGTGCCAGCAGTAACAGGGACACTGAAGCTTTCTTT. Complete variable domain (other parts from reference TRBV28 and TRBJ1-1): DVKVTQSSRYLVKRTGEKVFLECVQDMDHENMFWYRQDPGLGLRLIYFSYDVKMKEKGDIPEGYSVSREKKERFSLILESASTNQTSMYLCASSNRDTEAFFGQGTRLTVV.

The gene calls are TRBV9 and TRBJ2-3; no clear D. There are 15 residues in the CDR3. The ends were cut back, 3 bases at V and 0 bases at J, with 11 bases in the middle. The germline gives CDR1 SGDLS, CDR2 YYNGEE. The CDR3 is CASSAAPMSTDTQYF. CDR3 sequence (DNA): TGTGCCAGCAGCGCCGCTCCCATGAGCACAGATACGCAGTATTTT.

This clonotype has a handful of counts. V gene TRBV20-1 combines with J gene TRBJ2-7, with 8 bases identical to TRBD1. In germline, CDR1 is DFQATT, CDR2 SNEGSKA (reference sequence). The J segment lost 2 bases and the V segment lost 6 bases, leaving 6 bases of the junction unmatched. The CDR3 contains 13 residues. The CDR3 loop reads CSAGDRGPYEQYF. The CDR3 region has the DNA TGCAGTGCAGGAGACAGGGGACCCTACGAGCAGTACTTC.